Following are 8 T cell receptor beta chains from one sample sequenced in a study of OX40 agonist ivuxolimab in advanced cancers. The method was immunoSEQ multiplex PCR; TCRdb's version includes in-frame clones alone and lacks a portion of them. Of about 82,000 clones in the sample, roughly 91% were seen once. Sample: CD4+ or CD8+ T cells sorted from blood, taken in a trial of the OX40 agonist ivuxolimab. These receptors were collected from an adult with an advanced solid tumor such as melanoma, head and neck, liver or kidney cancer.

As regards this clone: The junction and the germline gene differ at one end; a read error may be behind it. V is TRBV7-9 and J is TRBJ2-1; D is possibly TRBD2 (5 bases). This CDR3 region has 13 residues. Germline V gene sequence: CDR1 SEHNR, CDR2 FQNEAQ (reference sequence). CDR3 bases: TGTACCAGCAGTTACACATCCCGGGGTGAGCAGTTCTTC. Translated, it gives CTSSYTSRGEQFF. The whole variable domain, filled in from reference TRBV7-9 and TRBJ2-1, reads DTGVSQNPRHKITKRGQNVTFRCDPISEHNRLYWYRQTLGQGPEFLTYFQNEAQLEKSRLLSDRFSAERPKGSFSTLEIQRTEQGDSAMYLCTSSYTSRGEQFFGPGTRLTVL.

This chain connects TRBV16 to TRBJ2-3, with D perhaps TRBD1 (5 bases). Germline CDR1 and CDR2: KGHSY and FQNENV. With 6 bases removed from V and 3 bases from J, the gap between germline ends came to 16 bases. The CDR3 totals 15 residues. This CDR3 is CASSLDSPSTDTQYF. For the CDR3, the DNA is TGTGCCAGCAGTTTAGACAGCCCTTCGACAGATACGCAGTATTTT.

The J gene is TRBJ2-2, the V gene TRBV11-1; 9 bases are a match to TRBD1. Trimming removed 2 bases from V and 7 bases from J; junction bases left unmatched: 14. The CDR3 is made up of 18 amino acids. The germline V gene has CDR1 SGHAT and CDR2 FQDESV (reference sequence). The CDR3 nucleotides are TGTGCCAGCAGCTTAATTTGGGACAGGGACGCGATAAACGGGGAGCTGTTTTTT. Its protein product is CASSLIWDRDAINGELFF.

The chain's CDR3 is CATSQMTGANVLTF. DNA of the CDR3: TGTGCCACCAGCCAGATGACTGGGGCCAACGTCCTGACTTTC. The chain has TRBV15 and TRBJ2-6; no clear D. Germline CDR1 and CDR2: LNHNV and YYDKDF (reference sequence). The V gene lost 5 bases and the J gene lost 2 bases, with 7 bases spanning the gap. The CDR3 totals 14 residues.

The chain couples TRBV10-1 to TRBJ2-2, with a tentative D call TRBD2 (5 bases). Germline CDR1 reads WNHNN; CDR2 reads SYGVQD (reference sequence). This CDR3 spans 16 amino acids. The V end was cut by 6 bases, the J end by 6 bases, with 20 bases between. This chain's CDR3 is CASSPSGGVASGELFF. The CDR3 coding sequence is TGCGCCAGCAGCCCCAGCGGAGGAGTAGCGTCCGGGGAGCTGTTTTTT.

The chain has TRBV5-1 and TRBJ2-1, with 14 bases identical to TRBD2. The CDR3 runs to 14 residues. Germline V lookup: CDR1 SGHRS, CDR2 YFSETQ. V lost 4 bases and J lost 12; bases outside the gene matches: 6. The CDR3 coding sequence is TGCGCCAGCAGCCTGGGACTAGCGGGAGTCTTGCAGTTCTTC. Its translation: CASSLGLAGVLQFF.

This chain joins TRBV19 and TRBJ1-5; D is ambiguous. Trimming took off 4 bases at V and 4 bases at J, with 20 bases between the two ends. This CDR3 region has 17 residues. The germline gives CDR1 LNHDA, CDR2 SQIVND (reference sequence). The CDR3 DNA follows: TGTGCCAGTAGTAGAGAGTCATACCTCGGGAGTAATCAGCCCCAGCATTTT. Translation gives CASSRESYLGSNQPQHF.

The gene calls are TRBV4-3 and TRBJ2-7; no clear D gene. This CDR3 contains 14 residues. Germline V CDR1 and CDR2: LGHNA, YSLEER. V dropped 1 base and J dropped 3 bases, with 10 bases sitting between them. CDR3 loop: CASSQVVGYYEQYF. CDR3 bases: TGCGCCAGCAGCCAAGTTGTGGGATACTACGAGCAGTACTTC.